This record concerns one T cell receptor beta chain sequence. Its antigen is as yet unknown. The PCR was carried out with 60 Vbeta primers and 13 Jbeta primers. Profiled with immunoSEQ multiplex PCR; TCRdb holds only in-frame clones, not every one. The repertoire holds around 200,000 clones, about 80% seen once, with about 9.4% in the top ten. The CDR3 has 15 amino acids. The ends lost 6 bases at V and 4 bases at J; junction bases unmatched: 6. CDR1 and CDR2 from the germline V gene are LNHDA and SQIVND (reference sequence). The sample is drawn from a study of cytomegalovirus exposure and HLA in healthy donors. General study results and limits: HLA alleles were associated with 17,000 or so TCR beta sequences in a later analysis at 0.05 false discovery rate. Later on, a genetic analysis was performed. It linked a missense variant in DCLRE1C with V- and J-gene trimming of TCR beta.

The gene calls are TRBV19 and TRBJ2-5; 12 bases align to TRBD2. This receptor was obtained from a woman between 45 and 60 years old in good health and CMV-seropositive. The material sequenced was PBMCs. The CDR3 here is CASSASSGGGETQYF. The CDR3 DNA follows: TGTGCCAGTAGCGCTTCTAGCGGGGGGGGAGAGACCCAGTACTTC.